This T cell receptor (beta chain) was documented in a study of PD-L1 blockade in urothelial cancer. Study details: Male sex and bladder-origin urothelial cancer characterized about 85% of the roughly 29 patients. Timepoints chosen for blood analysis were 3 weeks (second dose) and 6 weeks after treatment start.

Using immunoSEQ multiplex PCR, the repertoire was profiled, and TCRdb retains in-frame clones only, with some absent. This sample has about 26,000 clones; 86% occur once, and the top ten carry around 32%. CDR3 length: 15 amino acids. J lost 3 bases, V lost 7 bases, and 9 bases had no gene match. Germline loops: CDR1 MDHEN, CDR2 SYDVKM. This receptor was identified in a man aged 55-75 years with urothelial cancer. This specimen consisted of PBMCs, obtained around atezolizumab (anti-PD-L1) treatment. The V gene is TRBV28, the J gene TRBJ2-7, with 10 positions matching TRBD1. DNA for the CDR3: TGTGCCAGCATCTCCGGGACAGGGGTAAACTACGAGCAGTACTTC. This codes for CASISGTGVNYEQYF.